This T cell receptor beta chain stems from a study of neurological immune-mediated disorders. Many counts were recorded for this clonotype. TCRdb reprocessed the 5' RACE reads via MiXCR and lists one record per CDR3 protein. Seen here are about 46,000 distinct CDR3 sequences, around 1.9% observed once, and the top ten hold more than 2%. The CDR3 loop spans 13 amino acids. Germline CDR1 SNHLY, CDR2 FYNNEI. V was shortened by 3 bases and J by 2 bases, with 7 bases between the two germline ends. The gene calls are TRBV2 and TRBJ1-1; no reliable D call. This sequence originates from a woman aged 40 to 50 with multiple sclerosis. The sequencing sample was made of PBMCs. The CDR3 sequence is CASSEVENTEAFF. CDR3 sequence (DNA): TGTGCCAGCAGTGAGGTAGAAAACACTGAAGCTTTCTTT. Filled out from reference TRBV2 and TRBJ1-1, the complete variable domain reads EPEVTQTPSHQVTQMGQEVILRCVPISNHLYFYWYRQILGQKVEFLVSFYNNEISEKSEIFDDQFSVERPDGSNFTLKIRSTKLEDSAMYFCASSEVENTEAFFGQGTRLTVV.